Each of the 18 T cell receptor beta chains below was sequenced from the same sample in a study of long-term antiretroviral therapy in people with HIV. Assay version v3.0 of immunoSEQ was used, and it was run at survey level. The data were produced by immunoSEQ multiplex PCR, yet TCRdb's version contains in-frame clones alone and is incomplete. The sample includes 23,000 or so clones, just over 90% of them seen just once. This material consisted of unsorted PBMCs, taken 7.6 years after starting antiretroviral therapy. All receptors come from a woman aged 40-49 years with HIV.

The CDR3 DNA is TGTGCCAGCTCACTTTACCCCTTTATCGGGACAGACACCTACGAGCAGTACTTC. It specifies CASSLYPFIGTDTYEQYF. The rearrangement joins TRBV18 to TRBJ2-7; TRBD1 matches 7 bases. The CDR3 extends over 18 amino acids. Looked up from germline, CDR1 is KGHSH and CDR2 is LQKENI. V lost 4 bases and J lost 2; bases outside the gene matches: 17.

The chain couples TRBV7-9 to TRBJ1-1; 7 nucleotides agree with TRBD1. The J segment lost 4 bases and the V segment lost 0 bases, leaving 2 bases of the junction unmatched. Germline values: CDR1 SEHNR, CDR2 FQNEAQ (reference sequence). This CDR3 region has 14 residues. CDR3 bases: TGTGCCAGCAGCTTAGCAGGGGGCGGCACTGAAGCTTTCTTT. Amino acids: CASSLAGGGTEAFF.

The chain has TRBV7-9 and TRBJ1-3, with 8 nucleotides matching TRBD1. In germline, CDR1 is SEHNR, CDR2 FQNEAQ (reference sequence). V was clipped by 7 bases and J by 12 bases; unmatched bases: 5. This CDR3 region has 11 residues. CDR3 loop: CASTRQGNIYF. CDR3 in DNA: TGTGCCAGCACCAGACAGGGGAACATATATTTT.

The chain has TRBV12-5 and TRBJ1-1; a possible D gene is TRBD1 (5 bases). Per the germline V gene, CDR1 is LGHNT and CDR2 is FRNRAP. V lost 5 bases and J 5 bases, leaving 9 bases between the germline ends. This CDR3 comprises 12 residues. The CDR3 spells CASGAGGTEAFF. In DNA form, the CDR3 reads TGTGCTAGTGGTGCGGGGGGGACTGAAGCTTTCTTT.

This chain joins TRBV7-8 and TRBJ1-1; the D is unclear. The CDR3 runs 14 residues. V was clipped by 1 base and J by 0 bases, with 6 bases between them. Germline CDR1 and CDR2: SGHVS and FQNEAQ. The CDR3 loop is CASSLGVVNTEAFF. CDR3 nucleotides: TGTGCCAGCAGCTTAGGAGTCGTGAACACTGAAGCTTTCTTT.

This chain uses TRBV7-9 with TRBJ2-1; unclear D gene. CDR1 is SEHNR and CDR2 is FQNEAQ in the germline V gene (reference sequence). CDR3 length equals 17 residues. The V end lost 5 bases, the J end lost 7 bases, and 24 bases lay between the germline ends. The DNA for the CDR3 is TGTGCCAGCAGCGCTCAATTCGAGGCGTTGGAGTTGAATGAGCAGTTCTTC. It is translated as CASSAQFEALELNEQFF.

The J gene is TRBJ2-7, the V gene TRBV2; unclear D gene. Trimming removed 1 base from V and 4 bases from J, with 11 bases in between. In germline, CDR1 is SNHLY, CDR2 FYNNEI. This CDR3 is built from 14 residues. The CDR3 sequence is CASSEERNGYEQYF. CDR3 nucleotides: TGTGCCAGCAGTGAAGAGAGGAACGGTTACGAGCAGTACTTC. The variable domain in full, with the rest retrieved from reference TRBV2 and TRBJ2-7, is EPEVTQTPSHQVTQMGQEVILRCVPISNHLYFYWYRQILGQKVEFLVSFYNNEISEKSEIFDDQFSVERPDGSNFTLKIRSTKLEDSAMYFCASSEERNGYEQYFGPGTRLTVT.

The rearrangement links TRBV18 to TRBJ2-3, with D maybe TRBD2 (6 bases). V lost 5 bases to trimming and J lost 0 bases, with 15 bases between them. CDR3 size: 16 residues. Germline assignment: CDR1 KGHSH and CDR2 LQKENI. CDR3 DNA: TGTGCCAGCTCATCGGGACTGTCTGGTAGCACAGATACGCAGTATTTT. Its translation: CASSSGLSGSTDTQYF.

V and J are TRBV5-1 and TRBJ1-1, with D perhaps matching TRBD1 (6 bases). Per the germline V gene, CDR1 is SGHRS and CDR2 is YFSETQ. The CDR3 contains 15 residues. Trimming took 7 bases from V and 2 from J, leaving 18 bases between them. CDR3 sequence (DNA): TGCGCCAGCTCTCTAGTCGGGGGCAGTAACACTGAAGCTTTCTTT. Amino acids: CASSLVGGSNTEAFF.

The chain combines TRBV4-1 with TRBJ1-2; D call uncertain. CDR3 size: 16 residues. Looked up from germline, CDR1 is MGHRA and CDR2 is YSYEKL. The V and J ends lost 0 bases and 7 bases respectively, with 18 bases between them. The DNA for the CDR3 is TGCGCCAGCAGCCAAGAAAGGTTAAAGTTCCCGGGTGGCTACACCTTC. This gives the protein CASSQERLKFPGGYTF.

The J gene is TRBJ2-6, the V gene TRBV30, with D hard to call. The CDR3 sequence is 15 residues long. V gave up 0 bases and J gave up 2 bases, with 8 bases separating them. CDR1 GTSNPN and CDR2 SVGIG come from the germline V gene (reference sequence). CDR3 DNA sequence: TGTGCCTGGAGTGTACGCCTGGCTGGGGCCAACGTCCTGACTTTC. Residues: CAWSVRLAGANVLTF.

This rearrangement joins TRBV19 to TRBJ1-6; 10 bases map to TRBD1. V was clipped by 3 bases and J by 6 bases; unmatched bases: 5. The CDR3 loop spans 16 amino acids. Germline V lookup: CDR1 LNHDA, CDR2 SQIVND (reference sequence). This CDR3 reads CASSMGTGVTNSPLHF. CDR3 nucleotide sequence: TGTGCCAGTAGTATGGGGACAGGGGTCACTAATTCACCCCTCCACTTT.

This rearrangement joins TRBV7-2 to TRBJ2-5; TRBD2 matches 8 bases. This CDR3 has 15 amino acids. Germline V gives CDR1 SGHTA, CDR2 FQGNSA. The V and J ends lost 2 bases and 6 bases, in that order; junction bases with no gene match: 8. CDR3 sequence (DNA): TGTGCCAGCAGCTTAAACGGCGGGGGGATGAAGACCCAGTACTTC. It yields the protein CASSLNGGGMKTQYF.

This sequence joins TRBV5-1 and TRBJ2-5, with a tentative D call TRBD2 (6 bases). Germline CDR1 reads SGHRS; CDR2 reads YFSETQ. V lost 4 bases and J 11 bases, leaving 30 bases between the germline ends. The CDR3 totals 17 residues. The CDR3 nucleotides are TGCGCCAGCAGCCAGGAAGACAATCCTCTGCAGGCTCGGGAGCAGTACTTC. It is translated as CASSQEDNPLQAREQYF. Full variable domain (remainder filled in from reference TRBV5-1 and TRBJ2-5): KAGVTQTPRYLIKTRGQQVTLSCSPISGHRSVSWYQQTPGQGLQFLFEYFSETQRNKGNFPGRFSGRQFSNSRSEMNVSTLELGDSALYLCASSQEDNPLQAREQYFGPGTRLLVL.

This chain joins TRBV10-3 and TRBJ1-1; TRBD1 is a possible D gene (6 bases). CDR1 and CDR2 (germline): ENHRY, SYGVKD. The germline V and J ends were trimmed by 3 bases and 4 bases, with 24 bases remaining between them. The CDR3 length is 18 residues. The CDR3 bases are TGTGCCATCAGTGAATGGGGTTCTACAGGGCGGAGGGCCACTGAAGCTTTCTTT. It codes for CAISEWGSTGRRATEAFF.

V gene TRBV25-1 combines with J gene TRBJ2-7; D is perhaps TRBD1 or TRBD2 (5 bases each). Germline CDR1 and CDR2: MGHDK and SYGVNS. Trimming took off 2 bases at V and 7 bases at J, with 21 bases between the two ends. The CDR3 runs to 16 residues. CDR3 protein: CASSEGGRPGFEEQYF. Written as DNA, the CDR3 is TGTGCCAGCAGTGAAGGGGGACGGCCCGGGTTCGAAGAGCAGTACTTC.

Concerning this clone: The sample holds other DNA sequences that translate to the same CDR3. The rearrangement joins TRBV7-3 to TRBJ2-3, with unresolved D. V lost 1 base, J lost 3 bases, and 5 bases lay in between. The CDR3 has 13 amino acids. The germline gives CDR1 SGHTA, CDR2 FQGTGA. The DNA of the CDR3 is TGTGCCAGCAGCTTAATTGGTACAGATACGCAGTATTTT. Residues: CASSLIGTDTQYF.

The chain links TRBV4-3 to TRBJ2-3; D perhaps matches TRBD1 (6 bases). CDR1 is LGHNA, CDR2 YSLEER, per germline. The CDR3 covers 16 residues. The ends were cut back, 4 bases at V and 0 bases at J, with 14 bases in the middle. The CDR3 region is CASSPGQGFSTDTQYF. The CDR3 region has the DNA TGCGCCAGCAGCCCTGGTCAGGGGTTTAGCACAGATACGCAGTATTTT.